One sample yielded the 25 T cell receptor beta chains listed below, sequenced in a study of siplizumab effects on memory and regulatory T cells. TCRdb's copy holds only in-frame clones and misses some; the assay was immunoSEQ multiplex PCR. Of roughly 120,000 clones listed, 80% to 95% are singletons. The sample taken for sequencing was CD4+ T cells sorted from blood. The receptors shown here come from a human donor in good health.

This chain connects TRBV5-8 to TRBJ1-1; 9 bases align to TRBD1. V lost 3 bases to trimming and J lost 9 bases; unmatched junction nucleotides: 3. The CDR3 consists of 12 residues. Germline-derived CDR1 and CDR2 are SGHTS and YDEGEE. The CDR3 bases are TGTGCCAGCAGCTCGAACAGGGGGCAAGCTTTCTTT. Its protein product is CASSSNRGQAFF.

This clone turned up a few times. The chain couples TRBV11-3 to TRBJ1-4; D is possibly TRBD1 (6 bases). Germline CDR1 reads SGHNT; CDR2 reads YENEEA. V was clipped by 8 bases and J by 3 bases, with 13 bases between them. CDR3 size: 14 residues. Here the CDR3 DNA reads TGTGCCAGCGGACCTTCAGGGGCTAATGAAAAACTGTTTTTT. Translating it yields CASGPSGANEKLFF.

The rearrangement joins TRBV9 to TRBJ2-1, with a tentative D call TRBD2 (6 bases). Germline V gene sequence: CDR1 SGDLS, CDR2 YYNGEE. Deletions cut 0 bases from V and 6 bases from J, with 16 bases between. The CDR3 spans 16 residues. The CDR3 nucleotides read TGTGCCAGCAGCGTAGCTCAGGACGTGGGGGGCAATGAGCAGTTCTTC. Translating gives CASSVAQDVGGNEQFF.

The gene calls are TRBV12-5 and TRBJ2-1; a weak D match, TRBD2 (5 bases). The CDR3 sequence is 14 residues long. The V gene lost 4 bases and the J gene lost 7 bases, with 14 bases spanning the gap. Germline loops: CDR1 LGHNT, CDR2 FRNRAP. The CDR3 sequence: CASGSTGVRNEQFF. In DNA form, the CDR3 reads TGTGCTAGTGGTTCTACCGGGGTTCGGAATGAGCAGTTCTTC.

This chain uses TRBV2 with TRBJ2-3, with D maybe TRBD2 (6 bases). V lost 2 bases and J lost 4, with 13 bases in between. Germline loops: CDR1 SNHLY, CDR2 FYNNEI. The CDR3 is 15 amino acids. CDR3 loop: CASSERGGAADTQYF. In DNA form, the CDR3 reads TGTGCCAGCAGTGAACGCGGAGGGGCGGCAGATACGCAGTATTTT.

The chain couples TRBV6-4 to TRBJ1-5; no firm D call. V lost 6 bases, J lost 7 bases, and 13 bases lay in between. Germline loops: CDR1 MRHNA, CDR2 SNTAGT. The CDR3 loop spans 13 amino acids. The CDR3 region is CASSPALGQPQHF. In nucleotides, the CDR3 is TGTGCCAGCAGCCCGGCGTTGGGGCAGCCCCAGCATTTT.

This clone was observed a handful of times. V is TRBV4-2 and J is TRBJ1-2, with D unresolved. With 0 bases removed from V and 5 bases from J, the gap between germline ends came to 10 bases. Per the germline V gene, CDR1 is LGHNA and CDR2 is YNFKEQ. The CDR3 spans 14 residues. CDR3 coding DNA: TGTGCCAGCAGCCAAGATCCCCGGGCGTATGGCTACACCTTC. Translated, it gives CASSQDPRAYGYTF.

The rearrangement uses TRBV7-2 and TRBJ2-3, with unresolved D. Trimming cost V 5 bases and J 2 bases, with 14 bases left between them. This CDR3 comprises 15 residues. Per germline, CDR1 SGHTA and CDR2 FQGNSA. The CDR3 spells CASSRFKPHTDTQYF. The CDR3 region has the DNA TGTGCCAGCAGCCGCTTCAAACCTCACACAGATACGCAGTATTTT.

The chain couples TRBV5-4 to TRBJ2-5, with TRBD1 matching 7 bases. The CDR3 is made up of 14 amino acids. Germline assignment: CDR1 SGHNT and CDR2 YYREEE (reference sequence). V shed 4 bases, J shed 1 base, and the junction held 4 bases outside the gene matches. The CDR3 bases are TGTGCCAGCAGCACTACAGGGGCCCAAGAGACCCAGTACTTC. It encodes CASSTTGAQETQYF. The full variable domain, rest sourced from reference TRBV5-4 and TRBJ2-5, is ETGVTQSPTHLIKTRGQQVTLRCSSQSGHNTVSWYQQALGQGPQFIFQYYREEENGRGNFPPRFSGLQFPNYSSELNVNALELDDSALYLCASSTTGAQETQYFGPGTRLLVL.

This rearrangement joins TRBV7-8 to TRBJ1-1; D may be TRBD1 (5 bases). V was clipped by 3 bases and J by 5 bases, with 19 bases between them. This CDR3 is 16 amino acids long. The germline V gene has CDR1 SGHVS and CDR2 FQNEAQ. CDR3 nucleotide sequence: TGTGCCAGCAGCTTGGGCAGGGATGGTCGGAGTACTGAAGCTTTCTTT. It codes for CASSLGRDGRSTEAFF.

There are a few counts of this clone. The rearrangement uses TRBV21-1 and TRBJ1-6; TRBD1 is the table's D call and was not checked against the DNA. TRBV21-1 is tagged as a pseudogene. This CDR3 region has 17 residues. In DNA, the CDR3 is TGTGCCAGCAGCAAATACCTCCCCAGCTCCTATAATTCACCCCTCCACTTT. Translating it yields CASSKYLPSSYNSPLHF.

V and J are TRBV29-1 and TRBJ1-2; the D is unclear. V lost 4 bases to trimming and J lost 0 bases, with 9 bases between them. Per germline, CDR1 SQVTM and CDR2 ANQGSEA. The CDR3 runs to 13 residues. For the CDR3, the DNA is TGCAGCGTTGGGTTCACAGCTAACTATGGCTACACCTTC. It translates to CSVGFTANYGYTF.

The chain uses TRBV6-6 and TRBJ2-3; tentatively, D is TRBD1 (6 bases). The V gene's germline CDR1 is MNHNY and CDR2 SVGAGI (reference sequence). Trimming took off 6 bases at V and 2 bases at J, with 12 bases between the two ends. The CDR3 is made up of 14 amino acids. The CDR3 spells CASRGAKYTDTQYF. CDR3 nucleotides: TGTGCCAGCAGGGGGGCGAAATACACAGATACGCAGTATTTT.

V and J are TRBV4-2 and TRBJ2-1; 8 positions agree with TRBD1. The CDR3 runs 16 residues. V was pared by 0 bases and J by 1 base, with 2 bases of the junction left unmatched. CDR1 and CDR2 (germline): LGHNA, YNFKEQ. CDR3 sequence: CASSQDGTGSYNEQFF. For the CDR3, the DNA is TGTGCCAGCAGCCAAGATGGGACAGGTTCCTACAATGAGCAGTTCTTC.

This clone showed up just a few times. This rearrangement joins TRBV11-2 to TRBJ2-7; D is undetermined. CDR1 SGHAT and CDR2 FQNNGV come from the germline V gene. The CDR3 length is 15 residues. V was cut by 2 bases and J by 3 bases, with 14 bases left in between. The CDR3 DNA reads TGTGCCAGCAGCTTATTCCCATCACCGATCTACGAGCAGTACTTC. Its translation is CASSLFPSPIYEQYF. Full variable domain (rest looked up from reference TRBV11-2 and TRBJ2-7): EAGVAQSPRYKIIEKRQSVAFWCNPISGHATLYWYQQILGQGPKLLIQFQNNGVVDDSQLPKDRFSAERLKGVDSTLKIQPAKLEDSAVYLCASSLFPSPIYEQYFGPGTRLTVT.

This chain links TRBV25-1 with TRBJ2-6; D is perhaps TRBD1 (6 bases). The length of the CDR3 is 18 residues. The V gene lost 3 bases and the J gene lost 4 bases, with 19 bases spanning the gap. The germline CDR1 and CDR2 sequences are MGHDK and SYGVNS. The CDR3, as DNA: TGTGCCAGCAGTGATTCACAGGGCGATTCATTAGGGGCCAACGTCCTGACTTTC. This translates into CASSDSQGDSLGANVLTF.

CDR3 amino acids: CAWSTRDRVPEAFF. The CDR3 DNA follows: TGTGCCTGGAGCACGCGGGACAGGGTCCCTGAAGCTTTCTTT. The chain has TRBV30 and TRBJ1-1; TRBD1 aligns across 9 bases. The CDR3 loop spans 14 amino acids. CDR1 GTSNPN and CDR2 SVGIG come from the germline V gene (reference sequence). The J segment lost 6 bases and the V segment lost 3 bases, leaving 8 bases of the junction unmatched.

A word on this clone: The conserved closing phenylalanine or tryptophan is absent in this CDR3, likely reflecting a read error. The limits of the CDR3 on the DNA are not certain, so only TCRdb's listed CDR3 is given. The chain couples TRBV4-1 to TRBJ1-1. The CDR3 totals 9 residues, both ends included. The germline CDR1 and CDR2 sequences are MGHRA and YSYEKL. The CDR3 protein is CASSQTLQD.

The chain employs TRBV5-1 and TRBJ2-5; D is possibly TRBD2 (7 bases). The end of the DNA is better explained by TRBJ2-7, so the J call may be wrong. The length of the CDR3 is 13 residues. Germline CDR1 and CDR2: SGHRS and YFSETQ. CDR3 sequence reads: CASSRGADYEQYF. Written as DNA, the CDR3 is TGCGCCAGCAGCCGGGGGGCGGACTACGAGCAGTACTTC.

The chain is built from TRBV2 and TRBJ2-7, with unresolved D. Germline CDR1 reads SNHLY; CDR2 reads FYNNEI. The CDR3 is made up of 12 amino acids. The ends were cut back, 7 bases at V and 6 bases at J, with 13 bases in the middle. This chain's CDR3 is CASTTTMVEQYF. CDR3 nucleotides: TGTGCCAGCACCACGACCATGGTCGAGCAGTACTTC. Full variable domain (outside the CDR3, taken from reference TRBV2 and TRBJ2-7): EPEVTQTPSHQVTQMGQEVILRCVPISNHLYFYWYRQILGQKVEFLVSFYNNEISEKSEIFDDQFSVERPDGSNFTLKIRSTKLEDSAMYFCASTTTMVEQYFGPGTRLTVT.

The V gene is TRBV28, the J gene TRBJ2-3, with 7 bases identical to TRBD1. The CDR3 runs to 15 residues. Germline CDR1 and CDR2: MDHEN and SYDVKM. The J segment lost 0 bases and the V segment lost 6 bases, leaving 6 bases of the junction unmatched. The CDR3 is CASSKQGISTDTQYF. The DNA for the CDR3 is TGTGCCAGCAGCAAACAGGGGATAAGCACAGATACGCAGTATTTT.

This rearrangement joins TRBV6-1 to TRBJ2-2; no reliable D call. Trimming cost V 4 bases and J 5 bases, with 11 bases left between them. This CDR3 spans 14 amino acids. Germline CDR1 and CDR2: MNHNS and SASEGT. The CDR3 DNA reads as TGTGCCAGCAGTGGGCAGCTCGATACCGGGGAGCTGTTTTTT. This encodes CASSGQLDTGELFF.

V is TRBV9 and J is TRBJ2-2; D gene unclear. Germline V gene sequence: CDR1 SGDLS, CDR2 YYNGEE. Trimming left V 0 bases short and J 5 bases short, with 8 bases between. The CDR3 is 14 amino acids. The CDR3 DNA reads TGTGCCAGCAGCGTAGCTGGGTCAACCGGGGAGCTGTTTTTT. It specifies CASSVAGSTGELFF.

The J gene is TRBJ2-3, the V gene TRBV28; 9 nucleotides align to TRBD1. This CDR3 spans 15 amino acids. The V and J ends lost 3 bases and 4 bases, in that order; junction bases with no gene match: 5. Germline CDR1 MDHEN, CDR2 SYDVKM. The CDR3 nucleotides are TGTGCCAGCAGTTTTCGACAGGGGGTTGCAGATACGCAGTATTTT. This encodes CASSFRQGVADTQYF.

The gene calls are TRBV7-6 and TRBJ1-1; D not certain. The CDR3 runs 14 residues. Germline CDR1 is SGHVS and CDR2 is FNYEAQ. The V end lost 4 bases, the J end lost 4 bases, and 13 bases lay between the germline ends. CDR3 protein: CASSSEVGSTEAFF. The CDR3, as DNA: TGTGCCAGCAGCTCCGAGGTGGGGAGCACTGAAGCTTTCTTT.